This is a list of T cell receptor beta chains from one sample in a study of shared clonotypes between healthy human individuals. Sequenced by immunoSEQ multiplex PCR; TCRdb stores in-frame clones only, minus some. This sample has roughly 1,100,000 clones; around 76% occur once, and the top ten carry less than 1.5%. The sample comprised memory CD4+ T cells sorted from blood. These receptors were taken from a man between 18 and 29 years old in good health. CDR3s include the opening cysteine and the closing phenylalanine or tryptophan. The D gene is left open where the match is weak. A clone size is listed for some rows: how often the clone was seen (once, few, many), or a class if it is expanded.

J gene	D gene	V gene	clone size	CDR3 DNA	CDR3 protein
TRBJ2-5	-	TRBV4-1	-	TGCGCCAGCAGCCAACTCGGTCTTGGTGGAGAGACCCAGTACTTC	CASSQLGLGGETQYF
TRBJ2-3	TRBD2	TRBV7-2	-	TGTGCCAGCAGATTGTTGACTAGCGGGAACACAGATACGCAGTATTTT	CASRLLTSGNTDTQYF
TRBJ2-1	TRBD1	TRBV2	-	TGTGCCAGCAGCCGGACAGGGGGAGGAGAGCAGTTCTTC	CASSRTGGGEQFF
TRBJ1-6	-	TRBV6-4	-	TGTGCCAGCAGTTCAGCCGGGACTCATAATTCACCCCTCCACTTT	CASSSAGTHNSPLHF
TRBJ2-3	TRBD1	TRBV6-7	-	TGTGCCAGCAGCCGCGAACCGGGACAGGGAAAGGACACAGATACGCAGTATTTT	CASSREPGQGKDTDTQYF
TRBJ2-7	-	TRBV2	-	TGTGCCAGCAGCCCCTCTCAGGTTTGGTCCGAGCAGTACTTC	CASSPSQVWSEQYF
TRBJ2-7	-	TRBV18	-	TGTGCCAGCTCACCCACGACTGGGGAGCAGTACTTC	CASSPTTGEQYF
TRBJ2-7	-	TRBV2	-	TGTGCCAGCAGTGAAATATTGGCGGCCTCCTACGAGCAGTACTTC	CASSEILAASYEQYF
TRBJ2-7	TRBD1	TRBV5-6	-	TGTGCCAGCAGCTTGGACCCGGGACAGCCCTACGAGCAGTACTTC	CASSLDPGQPYEQYF
TRBJ2-6	TRBD2	TRBV4-2	-	TGTGCCAGCAGCCAAGATCCCCCGGGACTAGCGGGGGGGTCCCTTGGGGCCAACGTCCTGACTTTC	CASSQDPPGLAGGSLGANVLTF
TRBJ2-7	-	TRBV19	-	TGTGCCAGTGGGACGGCGGGGTACGAGCAGTACTTC	CASGTAGYEQYF
TRBJ1-5	-	TRBV19	-	TGTGCCAGTAGTCGACAGGCAGAGAACAATCAGCCCCAGCATTTT	CASSRQAENNQPQHF
TRBJ1-2	-	TRBV10-1	few	TGCGCCACGCCTCGGCAGGGACGAAGTAACTATGGCTACACCTTC	CATPRQGRSNYGYTF
TRBJ1-1	-	TRBV7-9	few	TGTGCCAGCAGTTTAACAGGGAACTCGAACACTGAAGCTTTCTTT	CASSLTGNSNTEAFF
TRBJ2-3	TRBD2	TRBV7-3	-	TGTGCCAGCAGCTTTGGGAATAGCGGGGGGCCAGATACGCAGTATTTT	CASSFGNSGGPDTQYF
TRBJ1-3	TRBD1	TRBV10-3	-	TGTGCCACCTGGGACAGCTCTGGAAACACCATATATTTT	CATWDSSGNTIYF
TRBJ1-6	-	TRBV5-4	-	TGTGCCAGCAGCTTAGATGGACTTAATTCACCCCTCCACTTT	CASSLDGLNSPLHF
TRBJ1-2	-	TRBV5-1	few	TGCGCCAGCAGCCAACAGGGAGATGGCTACACCTTC	CASSQQGDGYTF
TRBJ2-2	-	TRBV12-2	-	TGTGCAAGTCGCTTAGTAGGTAGGAGACTAGCGGGGGTCGCGAACACCGGGGAGCTGTTTTTT	CASRLVGRRLAGVANTGELFF
TRBJ2-1	TRBD2	TRBV5-4	-	TGTGCCAGCAGCTTGGCGGGGGGGCCTAAGAATGAGCAGTTCTTC	CASSLAGGPKNEQFF
TRBJ2-1	-	TRBV5-1	once	TGCGCCAGCAGCTTGGGAGGTTGGGACTTCTCCTACAATGAGCAGTTCTTC	CASSLGGWDFSYNEQFF
TRBJ1-1	TRBD1	TRBV2	-	TGTGCCAGCAGGGGGACAGTTGAAGCTTTCTTT	CASRGTVEAFF
TRBJ1-5	-	TRBV19	-	TGTGCCAGTAGCCAGATTGACAGTAATAATCAGCCCCAGCATTTT	CASSQIDSNNQPQHF
TRBJ1-5	-	TRBV7-2	once	TGTGCCAGCAGCTTAGGGGGAAGGGAGCCCCAGCATTTT	CASSLGGREPQHF
TRBJ2-2	-	TRBV5-1	-	TGCGCCAGCAGCTTGGATAGGGTTTACACCGGGGAGCTGTTTTTT	CASSLDRVYTGELFF
TRBJ2-7	-	TRBV27	-	TGTGCCAGCAGCCTATTACAGGGATTCGAGCAGTACTTC	CASSLLQGFEQYF
TRBJ1-2	-	TRBV28	-	TGTGCCAGCAGTTTACGTCCTGACCAAAGTGGTGGCTACACCTTC	CASSLRPDQSGGYTF
TRBJ2-2	-	TRBV5-6	once	TGTGCCAGCAGCACTGACGGATTCCAGAACACCGGGGAGCTGTTTTTT	CASSTDGFQNTGELFF
TRBJ2-3	TRBD2	TRBV30	-	TGTGCCTGGAGTGGCCAGCGGGGGGGTAGAGATACGCAGTATTTT	CAWSGQRGGRDTQYF
TRBJ2-7	-	TRBV19	-	TGTGCCAGTAGTATAGGGGCCGGATCCTACGAGCAGTACTTC	CASSIGAGSYEQYF
TRBJ2-6	-	TRBV30	-	TGTGCCTGGGAGTTCTCTGGGGCCAACGTCCTGACTTTC	CAWEFSGANVLTF
TRBJ1-5	TRBD1	TRBV7-8	few	TGTGCCAGCAGCCAGGGGGGTAGCAATCAGCCCCAGCATTTT	CASSQGGSNQPQHF
TRBJ2-5	-	TRBV6-1	-	TGTGCCAGCAGTGAATCTCAGGGTCGAGGGGAGACCCAGTACTTC	CASSESQGRGETQYF
TRBJ1-2	TRBD1	TRBV19	-	TGTGCCAGTAGTATAACGGGACAGGGGACTGGCTACACCTTC	CASSITGQGTGYTF
TRBJ1-5	-	TRBV18	few	TGTGCCAGCTCAGATAAGGGGCTCAGCAATCAGCCCCAGCATTTT	CASSDKGLSNQPQHF
TRBJ2-5	-	TRBV19	few	TGTGCCAGTAGTCCTCAAGGGGAGACCCAGTACTTC	CASSPQGETQYF
TRBJ1-1	-	TRBV7-2	-	TGTGCCAGCAGCTTAGAGGCGGGCAGGAGCACTGAAGCTTTCTTT	CASSLEAGRSTEAFF
TRBJ2-2	-	TRBV2	-	TGTGCCAGCACCCTGTATACCGGGGAGCTGTTTTTT	CASTLYTGELFF
TRBJ2-7	TRBD1	TRBV28	-	TGTGCCACCCACCACTACAGGGGTTACGAGCAGTACTTC	CATHHYRGYEQYF
TRBJ1-2	-	TRBV19	-	TGTGCCACACATGCCGGGACACCCTATGGCTACACCTTC	CATHAGTPYGYTF
TRBJ2-1	-	TRBV19	few	TGTGCCAGTCAAGACAGACCAAATCCCTACAATGAGCAGTTCTTC	CASQDRPNPYNEQFF
TRBJ2-7	-	TRBV7-2	-	TGTGCCAGCAGCTCCACCTCTGGACAGAGGAACGAGCAGTACTTC	CASSSTSGQRNEQYF
TRBJ2-5	-	TRBV5-6	-	TGTGCCAGCAGCTTGTACCGAGAGACCCAGTACTTC	CASSLYRETQYF
TRBJ1-4	TRBD1	TRBV19	-	TGTGCCAGTAGTAGCCCGGACAGGAATAGAGAAAAACTGTTTTTT	CASSSPDRNREKLFF
TRBJ2-3	-	TRBV7-2	-	TGTGCCAGCAGCCTCCGACTGGCGGGCACAGATACGCAGTATTTT	CASSLRLAGTDTQYF